This is a list of T cell receptor beta chains from one sample in a study of T cells after posttransplantation cyclophosphamide. The table came from immunoSEQ multiplex PCR; TCRdb's copy has only in-frame clones and leaves some out. There are several thousand clones in the sample, none observed a single time. Material: PBMCs, obtained after allogeneic stem cell transplant with posttransplant cyclophosphamide. The receptors were gathered from a female patient in her forties or fifties who received an allogeneic stem cell transplant from an unrelated donor, was CMV-positive, and had acute GVHD only. Some T cells may have come from the graft donor. Each CDR3 is given with its conserved first and last residue. A D gene is named only where the DNA matches it firmly. Some rows have no size entry. The others give once, few or many, or a class for an expanded clone.

CDR3nt	CDR3aa	j_gene	d_gene	v_gene	abundance	len
TGTGCCAGCAGCGTAGATGGAGCGAACCACAATGAGCAGTTCTTC	CASSVDGANHNEQFF	TRBJ2-1	.	TRBV9	many	15
TGTGCCAGTAAGAGAGGGTATCAGCCCCAGCATTTT	CASKRGYQPQHF	TRBJ1-5	.	TRBV19	few	12
TGTGCCAGTAGTATACTTGGAGGGAGCTCTGGAAACACCATATATTTT	CASSILGGSSGNTIYF	TRBJ1-3	.	TRBV19	many	16
TGTGCCGGGGGGGAGGGGAGCTATGGCTACACCTTC	CAGGEGSYGYTF	TRBJ1-2	.	TRBV7-9	many	12
TGTGCCAGCAGCTTGGAGGGCAGGGTATTCACTGAAGCTTTCTTT	CASSLEGRVFTEAFF	TRBJ1-1	.	TRBV5-6	many	15
TGCGCCAGCAGCCAACAAGGACTAGCGGGGTCTCAAGAGACCCAGTACTTC	CASSQQGLAGSQETQYF	TRBJ2-5	TRBD2	TRBV4-3	many	17
TGTGCCAGCAGTCCCCCTGGGCGGGCAAGGAATAATGAGCAGTTCTTC	CASSPPGRARNNEQFF	TRBJ2-1	.	TRBV27	many	16
TGTGCCAGCAGCCAAGAGGGAGGGTACGAGCAGTACTTC	CASSQEGGYEQYF	TRBJ2-7	TRBD2	TRBV4-2	many	13
TGTGCCAGCAGCTTAACGCGTGGAGAAGGCTACACCTTC	CASSLTRGEGYTF	TRBJ1-2	.	TRBV7-3	many	13
TGTGCCAGCAGCCTGCAGGGGGAAAGCCTGCGGGAACCAACCTACGAGCAGTACTTC	CASSLQGESLREPTYEQYF	TRBJ2-7	.	TRBV27	many	19
TGTGCCTGGAGTGGAGGGTGGTCTGGAAACACCATATATTTT	CAWSGGWSGNTIYF	TRBJ1-3	.	TRBV30	many	14
TGCAGCGCATGGACAGGGAGGTACAATGAGCAGTTCTTC	CSAWTGRYNEQFF	TRBJ2-1	TRBD1	TRBV29-1	many	13
TGTGCCAGCAGCCATAGGGACTCCCTCTCCTACGAGCAGTACTTC	CASSHRDSLSYEQYF	TRBJ2-7	.	TRBV4-2	many	15
TGTGCCAGCTCACCAGCCAGGATGAACACTGAAGCTTTCTTT	CASSPARMNTEAFF	TRBJ1-1	.	TRBV18	.	14
TGTGCCAGCAGCCAATCATGGCAGGCCACTGAAGCTTTCTTT	CASSQSWQATEAFF	TRBJ1-1	.	TRBV16	many	14
TGCGCCAGCAGCTTCGGACTTGGACAGGGGGATAATGAAGCTTTCTTT	CASSFGLGQGDNEAFF	TRBJ1-1	TRBD1	TRBV5-1	medium-sized	16
TGTGCCAGCAGTCCACGGGAGGGCCGGACGGACGACGAGCAGTACTTC	CASSPREGRTDDEQYF	TRBJ2-7	TRBD2	TRBV9	.	16
TGTGCCAGCAGCTTAGCAATCCGAACAGAGCAGTACTTC	CASSLAIRTEQYF	TRBJ2-7	.	TRBV7-2	many	13
TGTGCCAGCAGCCAGCGGGACAGGGTCATCTATGGCTACACCTTC	CASSQRDRVIYGYTF	TRBJ1-2	TRBD1	TRBV7-2	many	15
TGTGCCAGCACCGCAGGGCGGGAGGGGGGGGAGACCCAGTACTTC	CASTAGREGGETQYF	TRBJ2-5	TRBD2	TRBV28	many	15
TGTGCCAGTAGTATTAACGGGAGAGGGGAGACCCAGTACTTC	CASSINGRGETQYF	TRBJ2-5	.	TRBV19	many	14
TGTGCCAGCTCACCGGGGGACAGGGGTACCGGGGAGCTGTTTTTT	CASSPGDRGTGELFF	TRBJ2-2	TRBD1	TRBV18	many	15
TGTGCCAGCAACCCCGGGAGCCCAGGGCGCACCGGGGAGCTGTTTTTT	CASNPGSPGRTGELFF	TRBJ2-2	.	TRBV2	many	16
TGTGCCAGCAGTCCTCCGGGACAGGGCTATGGCTACACCTTC	CASSPPGQGYGYTF	TRBJ1-2	TRBD1	TRBV28	many	14
TGCGTCAGCAGCCAAGAGTCGGAGGGGGCCAACACTGAAGCTTTCTTT	CVSSQESEGANTEAFF	TRBJ1-1	TRBD1	TRBV4-1	.	16
TGTGCCAGCAGCCGTTTAGGAGGACTAGCGGGACGTTTCACCGGGGAGCTGTTTTTT	CASSRLGGLAGRFTGELFF	TRBJ2-2	TRBD2	TRBV4-2	medium-sized	19
TGTGCCAGCAGCTTAGATTCAGGCGTCTATGAGCAGTACTTC	CASSLDSGVYEQYF	TRBJ2-7	.	TRBV7-2	many	14
TGTGCCAGCAGCTTAGTCCCGGAGGGCACTGAAGCTTTCTTT	CASSLVPEGTEAFF	TRBJ1-1	.	TRBV7-2	few	14
TGTGCCAGCAGCCCCACTCCTGACTCTGGGGCCAACGTCCTGACTTTC	CASSPTPDSGANVLTF	TRBJ2-6	.	TRBV7-9	many	16
TGTGCCAGTAGTATAGATCTAGGACAGCCTAATCAGCCCCAGCATTTT	CASSIDLGQPNQPQHF	TRBJ1-5	.	TRBV19	many	16
TGTGCCAGCAGCCCAGGACAGGGAGGGAACTATGGCTACACCTTC	CASSPGQGGNYGYTF	TRBJ1-2	TRBD1	TRBV7-9	many	15
TGTGCCAGCAGTGAGGTTTCCAGAACCTACGAGCAGTACTTC	CASSEVSRTYEQYF	TRBJ2-7	.	TRBV25-1	many	14
TGTGCCAGTAGTATTGGGCACAACTCCTACGAGCAGTACTTC	CASSIGHNSYEQYF	TRBJ2-7	.	TRBV19	many	14
TGTGCCAGCAGCTTAACCAGCGTTACAGGACAGAAAGAGACCCAGTACTTC	CASSLTSVTGQKETQYF	TRBJ2-5	.	TRBV7-3	many	17
TGCGCCAGCAGTCAAAGGTTGGCTAGCGGGAGTATCGGCTACGAGCAGTACTTC	CASSQRLASGSIGYEQYF	TRBJ2-7	TRBD2	TRBV23-1	many	18
TGCGCCAGCAGCGGGACTAGCGGGGGCTACGAGCAGTACTTC	CASSGTSGGYEQYF	TRBJ2-7	TRBD2	TRBV5-1	many	14
TGCAGCGTGCCGGGACAGGAGAACTACTTTCGCTACAATGAGCAGTTCTTC	CSVPGQENYFRYNEQFF	TRBJ2-1	TRBD1	TRBV29-1	many	17
TGTGCCAGCAGTCAGGGCTCCCCCTACGAGCAGTACTTC	CASSQGSPYEQYF	TRBJ2-7	.	TRBV5-6	medium-sized	13
TGTGCCTGGAGTCGTAACACTGAAGCTTTCTTT	CAWSRNTEAFF	TRBJ1-1	.	TRBV30	many	11
TGTGCCAGCAGCCTCCGGGACAGAAACAATGAGCAGTTCTTC	CASSLRDRNNEQFF	TRBJ2-1	TRBD1	TRBV7-8	many	14
TGTGCCAGCAGTTATTCGGGGACAGGGAGCCCCGGGGAGCTGTTTTTT	CASSYSGTGSPGELFF	TRBJ2-2	TRBD1	TRBV27	few	16
TGTGCCATCAGCCCCATCGAGGGAGGAAAAGCTTTCTTT	CAISPIEGGKAFF	TRBJ1-1	.	TRBV10-3	many	13
TGTGCCAGCGGTTTAAGGGGTTCCAATGAGCAGTTCTTC	CASGLRGSNEQFF	TRBJ2-1	.	TRBV27	many	13
TGTGCCAGCAGGCCTCTAGGCAGGAACACTGAAGCTTTCTTT	CASRPLGRNTEAFF	TRBJ1-1	.	TRBV6-1	many	14